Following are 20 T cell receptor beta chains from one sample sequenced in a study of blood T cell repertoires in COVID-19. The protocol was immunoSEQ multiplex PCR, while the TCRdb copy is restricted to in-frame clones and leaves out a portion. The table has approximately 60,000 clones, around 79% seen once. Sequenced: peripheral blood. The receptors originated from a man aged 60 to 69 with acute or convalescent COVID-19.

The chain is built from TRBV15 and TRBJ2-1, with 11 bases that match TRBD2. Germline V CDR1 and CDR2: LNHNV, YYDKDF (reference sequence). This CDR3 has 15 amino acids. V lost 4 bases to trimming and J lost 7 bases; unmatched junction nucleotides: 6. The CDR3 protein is CATSKRTSGPNEQFF. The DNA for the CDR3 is TGTGCCACCAGCAAACGGACTAGCGGGCCTAATGAGCAGTTCTTC.

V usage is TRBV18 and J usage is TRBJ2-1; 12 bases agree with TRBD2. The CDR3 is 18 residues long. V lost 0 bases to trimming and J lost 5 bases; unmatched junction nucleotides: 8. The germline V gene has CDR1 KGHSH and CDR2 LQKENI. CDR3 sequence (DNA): TGTGCCAGCTCACCACCGTGGGCTAGCGGGAGGGGGAACAATGAGCAGTTCTTC. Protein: CASSPPWASGRGNNEQFF.

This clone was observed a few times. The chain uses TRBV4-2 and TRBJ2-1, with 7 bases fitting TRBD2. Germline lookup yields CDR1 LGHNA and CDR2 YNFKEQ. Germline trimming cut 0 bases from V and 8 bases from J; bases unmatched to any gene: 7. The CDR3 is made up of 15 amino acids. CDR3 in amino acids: CASSQDTAGDYEQFF. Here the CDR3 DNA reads TGTGCCAGCAGCCAAGATACGGCGGGAGACTATGAGCAGTTCTTC.

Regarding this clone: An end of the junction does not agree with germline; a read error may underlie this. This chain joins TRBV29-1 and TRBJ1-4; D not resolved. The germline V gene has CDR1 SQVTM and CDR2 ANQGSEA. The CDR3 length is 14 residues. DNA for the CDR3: TGCAGCGTCGAAGAGGCCGGGGAGGGAGAAAAACTGTTTTTT. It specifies CSVEEAGEGEKLFF.

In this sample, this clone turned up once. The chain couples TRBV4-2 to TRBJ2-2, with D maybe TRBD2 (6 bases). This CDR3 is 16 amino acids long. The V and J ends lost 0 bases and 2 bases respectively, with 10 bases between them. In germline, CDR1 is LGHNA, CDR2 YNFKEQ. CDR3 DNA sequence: TGTGCCAGCAGCCAAGAGGTAGCGGCAAACACCGGGGAGCTGTTTTTT. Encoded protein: CASSQEVAANTGELFF.

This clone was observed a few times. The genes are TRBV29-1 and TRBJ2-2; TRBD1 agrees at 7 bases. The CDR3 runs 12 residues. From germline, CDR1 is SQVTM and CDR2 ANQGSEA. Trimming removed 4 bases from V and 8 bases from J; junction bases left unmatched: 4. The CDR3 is CSVGRGPGELFF. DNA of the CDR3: TGCAGCGTTGGTAGGGGGCCTGGGGAGCTGTTTTTT.

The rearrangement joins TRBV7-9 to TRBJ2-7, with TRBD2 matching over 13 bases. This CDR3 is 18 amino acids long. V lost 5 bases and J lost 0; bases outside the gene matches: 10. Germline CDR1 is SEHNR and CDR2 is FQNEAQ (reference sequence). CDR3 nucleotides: TGTGCCAGCAGCCCCGGGACTAGCGGGATGCCTTTCTCCTACGAGCAGTACTTC. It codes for CASSPGTSGMPFSYEQYF.

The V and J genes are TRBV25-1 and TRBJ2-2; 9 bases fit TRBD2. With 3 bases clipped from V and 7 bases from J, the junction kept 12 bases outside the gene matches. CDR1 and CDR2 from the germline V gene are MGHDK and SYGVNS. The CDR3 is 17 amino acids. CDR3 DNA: TGTGCCAGCAGTGAGCGCCCCGGCGGGAGGGCCGTCGGGGAGCTGTTTTTT. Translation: CASSERPGGRAVGELFF.

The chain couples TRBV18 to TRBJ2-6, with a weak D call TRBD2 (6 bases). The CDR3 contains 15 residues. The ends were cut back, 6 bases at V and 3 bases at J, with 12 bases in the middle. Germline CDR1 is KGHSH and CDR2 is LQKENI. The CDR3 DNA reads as TGTGCCAGCTCGCTGGGACTGAATGGGGCCAACGTCCTGACTTTC. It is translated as CASSLGLNGANVLTF.

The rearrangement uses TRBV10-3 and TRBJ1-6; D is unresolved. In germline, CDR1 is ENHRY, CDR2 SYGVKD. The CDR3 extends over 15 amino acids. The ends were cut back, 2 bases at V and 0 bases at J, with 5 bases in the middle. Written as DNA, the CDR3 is TGTGCCATCAGTGAGAAGAGCTCCTATAATTCACCCCTCCACTTT. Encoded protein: CAISEKSSYNSPLHF.

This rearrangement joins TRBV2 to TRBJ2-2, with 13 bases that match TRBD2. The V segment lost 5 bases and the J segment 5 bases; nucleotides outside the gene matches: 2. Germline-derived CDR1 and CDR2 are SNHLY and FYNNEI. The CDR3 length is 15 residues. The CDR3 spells CASSSGLAGTGELFF. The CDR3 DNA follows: TGTGCCAGCAGTTCGGGACTAGCGGGGACCGGGGAGCTGTTTTTT.

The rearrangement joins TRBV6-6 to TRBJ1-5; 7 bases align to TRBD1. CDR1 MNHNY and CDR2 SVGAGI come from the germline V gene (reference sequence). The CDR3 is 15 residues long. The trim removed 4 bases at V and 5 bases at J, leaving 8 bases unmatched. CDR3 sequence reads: CASSLRDSPHQPQHF. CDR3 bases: TGTGCCAGCAGTTTAAGGGACAGCCCCCATCAGCCCCAGCATTTT.

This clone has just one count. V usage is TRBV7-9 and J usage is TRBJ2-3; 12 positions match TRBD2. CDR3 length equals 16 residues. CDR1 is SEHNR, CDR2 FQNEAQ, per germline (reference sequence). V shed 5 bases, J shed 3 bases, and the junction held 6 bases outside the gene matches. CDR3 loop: CASSLDLAGGTDTQYF. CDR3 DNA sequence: TGTGCCAGCAGCCTCGACCTAGCGGGAGGGACAGATACGCAGTATTTT.

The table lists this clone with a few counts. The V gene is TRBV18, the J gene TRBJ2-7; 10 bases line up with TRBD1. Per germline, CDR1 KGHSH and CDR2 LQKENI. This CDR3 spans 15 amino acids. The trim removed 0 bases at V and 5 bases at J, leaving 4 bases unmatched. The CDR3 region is CASSPPLTGGNEQYF. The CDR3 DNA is TGTGCCAGCTCACCACCGTTGACAGGGGGCAACGAGCAGTACTTC.

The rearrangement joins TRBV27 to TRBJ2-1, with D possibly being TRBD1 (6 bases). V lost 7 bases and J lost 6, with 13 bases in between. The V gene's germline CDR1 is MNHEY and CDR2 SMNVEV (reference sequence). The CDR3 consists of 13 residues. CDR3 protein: CASKLQTGNEQFF. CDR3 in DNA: TGTGCCAGCAAATTACAGACAGGCAATGAGCAGTTCTTC.

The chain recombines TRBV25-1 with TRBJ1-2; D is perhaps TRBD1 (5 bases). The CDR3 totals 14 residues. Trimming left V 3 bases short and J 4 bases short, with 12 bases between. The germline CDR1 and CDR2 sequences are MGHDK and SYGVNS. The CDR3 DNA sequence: TGTGCCAGCAGTGAGCCAGAAGGGGTCTATGGCTACACCTTC. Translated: CASSEPEGVYGYTF.

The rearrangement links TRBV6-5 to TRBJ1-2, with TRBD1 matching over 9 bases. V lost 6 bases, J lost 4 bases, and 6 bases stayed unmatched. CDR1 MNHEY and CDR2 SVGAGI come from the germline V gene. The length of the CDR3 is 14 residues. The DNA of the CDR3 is TGTGCCAGCAGACGCGGACAGGGGAGCTATGGCTACACCTTC. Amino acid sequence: CASRRGQGSYGYTF.

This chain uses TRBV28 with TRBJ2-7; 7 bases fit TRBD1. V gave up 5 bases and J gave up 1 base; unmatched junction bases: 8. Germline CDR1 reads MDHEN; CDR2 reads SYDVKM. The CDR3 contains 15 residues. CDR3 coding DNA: TGTGCCAGCAGTCAGCCGGGACAGCGGTCCTACGAGCAGTACTTC. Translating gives CASSQPGQRSYEQYF.

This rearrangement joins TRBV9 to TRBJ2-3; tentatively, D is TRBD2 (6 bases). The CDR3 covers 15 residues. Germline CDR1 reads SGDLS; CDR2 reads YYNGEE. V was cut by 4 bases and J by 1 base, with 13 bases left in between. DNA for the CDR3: TGTGCCAGCAGCCTTCGGGCTAGCGGCACAGATACGCAGTATTTT. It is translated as CASSLRASGTDTQYF.

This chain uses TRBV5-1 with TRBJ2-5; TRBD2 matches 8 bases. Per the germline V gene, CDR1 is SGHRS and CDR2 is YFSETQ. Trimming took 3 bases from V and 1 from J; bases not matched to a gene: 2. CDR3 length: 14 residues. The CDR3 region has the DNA TGCGCCAGCAGCTCGGGGGGGTTCCAAGAGACCCAGTACTTC. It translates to CASSSGGFQETQYF.